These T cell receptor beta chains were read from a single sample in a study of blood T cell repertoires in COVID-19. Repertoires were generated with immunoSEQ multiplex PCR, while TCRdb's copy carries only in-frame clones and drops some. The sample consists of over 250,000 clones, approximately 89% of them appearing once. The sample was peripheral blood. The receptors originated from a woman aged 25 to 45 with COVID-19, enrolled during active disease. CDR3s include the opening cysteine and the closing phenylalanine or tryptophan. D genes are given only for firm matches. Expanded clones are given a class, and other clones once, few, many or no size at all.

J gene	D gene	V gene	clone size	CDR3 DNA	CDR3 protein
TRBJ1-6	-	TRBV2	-	TGTGCCAGCAGTGACCAGGGGAATTCACCCCTCCACTTT	CASSDQGNSPLHF
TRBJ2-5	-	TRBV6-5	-	TGTGCCAGCAGTCCGACTAGTAGCGAGACCCAGTACTTC	CASSPTSSETQYF
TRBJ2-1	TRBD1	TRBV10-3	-	TGTGCCATGCGAGGACAGGGGGCCTACAATGAGCAGTTCTTC	CAMRGQGAYNEQFF
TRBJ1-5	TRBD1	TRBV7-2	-	TGTGCCAGCAGCTTAGAACAGGGGTTGAGCAATCAGCCCCAGCATTTT	CASSLEQGLSNQPQHF
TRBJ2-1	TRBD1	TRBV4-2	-	TGTGCCAGCGAGGACAGGGGGGAGAACAATGAGCAGTTCTTC	CASEDRGENNEQFF
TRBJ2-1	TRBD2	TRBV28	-	TGTGCCAGCAGGACGGCCGGGACTAGCGGGACCTATGAGCAGTTCTTC	CASRTAGTSGTYEQFF
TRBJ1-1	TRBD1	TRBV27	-	TGTGCCAGCAGTTTATCGAATACAGGGGCCAAAGCTTTCTTT	CASSLSNTGAKAFF
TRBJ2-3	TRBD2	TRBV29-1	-	TGCAGCGTTTTTAGCGGGAATCCAACAGATACGCAGTATTTT	CSVFSGNPTDTQYF
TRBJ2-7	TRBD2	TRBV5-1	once	TGCGCCAGCAGCCCCGGGACTAGCGGCCCCAGCGCCTACGAGCAGTACTTC	CASSPGTSGPSAYEQYF
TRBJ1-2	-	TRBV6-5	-	TGTGCCAGCAGTTACTCCGGGTCGACTTCGCCCGATGGCTACACCTTC	CASSYSGSTSPDGYTF
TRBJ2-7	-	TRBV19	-	TGTGCCAGTAGTACTAGCGCCTCCTACGAGCAGTACTTC	CASSTSASYEQYF
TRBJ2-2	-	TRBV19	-	TGTGCCAGTATGGACAGAGGGCACACCGGGGAGCTGTTTTTT	CASMDRGHTGELFF
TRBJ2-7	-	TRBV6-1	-	TGTGCCAGCAGTGAATGGGGGGAGACCGACGAGCAGTACTTC	CASSEWGETDEQYF
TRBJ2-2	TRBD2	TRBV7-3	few	TGTGCCAGCAGCGCCATGGGAGGGGACACCGGGGAGCTGTTTTTT	CASSAMGGDTGELFF
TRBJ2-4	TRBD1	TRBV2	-	TGTGCCAGCAGTGGGGGACAGGGAAACATTCAGTACTTC	CASSGGQGNIQYF
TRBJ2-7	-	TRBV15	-	TGTGCCACCAGCAGGACGGACTCCCTTGGTCACTACGAGCAGTACTTC	CATSRTDSLGHYEQYF
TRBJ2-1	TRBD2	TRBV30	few	TGTGCCTGGGGGGGACTAGCGGACCCATACAATGAGCAGTTCTTC	CAWGGLADPYNEQFF
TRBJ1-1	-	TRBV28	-	TGTGCCAGCAGACTTCGACAGACTGAAGCTTTCTTT	CASRLRQTEAFF
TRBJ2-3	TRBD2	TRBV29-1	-	TGCAGCGTTGGACTAGCGGGAAGCACAGATACGCAGTATTTT	CSVGLAGSTDTQYF
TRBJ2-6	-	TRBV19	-	TGTGCCAGTAGTATGAAACAGGGAGCAACTGGGGCCAACGTCCTGACTTTC	CASSMKQGATGANVLTF
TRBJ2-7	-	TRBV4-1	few	TGCGCCAGCAGCCAAGTCGGAGGGACGCGGTCCTACGAGCAGTACTTC	CASSQVGGTRSYEQYF
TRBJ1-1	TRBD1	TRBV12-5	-	TGTGCTAGTGGTTTGCTACCACACCAGGACAGGGGGTTCACTGAAGCTTTCTTT	CASGLLPHQDRGFTEAFF
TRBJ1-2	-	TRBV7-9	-	TGTGCCAGCACCAATAGTTCGCCCATTTACTATGGCTACACCTTC	CASTNSSPIYYGYTF
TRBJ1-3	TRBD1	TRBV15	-	TGTGCCACCAGCAGAGGGTTACAGGGGAATCCTGGAAACACCATATATTTT	CATSRGLQGNPGNTIYF
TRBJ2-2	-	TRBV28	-	TGTGCCAGCAGTTTCAGGGGGAACACCGGGGAGCTGTTTTTT	CASSFRGNTGELFF
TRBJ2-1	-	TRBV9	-	TGTGCCAGCAGCGGGGCGACGGGAAACTTCAATGAGCAGTTCTTC	CASSGATGNFNEQFF
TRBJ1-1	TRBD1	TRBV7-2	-	TGTGCCAGCAGCCTTCAGGGACAGGGAAGGGCTTTCTTT	CASSLQGQGRAFF
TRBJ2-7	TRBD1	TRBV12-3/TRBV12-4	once	TGTGCCAGCAGTCGGACAGGGGCCTACGAGCAGTACTTC	CASSRTGAYEQYF
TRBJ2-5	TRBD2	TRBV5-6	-	TGTGCCAGCAGCTTGGTTTTAGGGCTAGCGGGAGTGGAGACCCAGTACTTC	CASSLVLGLAGVETQYF
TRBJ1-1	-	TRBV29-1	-	TGCAGCGTTGAAGATCCAGACTCCGAGGGAGCTTTCTTT	CSVEDPDSEGAFF
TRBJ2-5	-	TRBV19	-	TGTGCCAGTAGTGTAAACGGAGAGACCCAGTACTTC	CASSVNGETQYF
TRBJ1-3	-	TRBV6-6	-	TGTGCCAGCAGCTTGCTGAAGGGACACTCTGGAAACACCATATATTTT	CASSLLKGHSGNTIYF
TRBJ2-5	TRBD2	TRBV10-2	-	TGCGCCAGCAGTGGCCGGGAGGGACAACAAGAGACCCAGTACTTC	CASSGREGQQETQYF
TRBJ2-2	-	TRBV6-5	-	TGTGCCAGCAGTTCCGGCAGGGGAGGGCCCGGGGAGCTGTTTTTT	CASSSGRGGPGELFF
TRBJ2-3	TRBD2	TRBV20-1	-	TGCAGTGCTAGTCCTAGCGGGAGTGGAAGCACAGATACGCAGTATTTT	CSASPSGSGSTDTQYF
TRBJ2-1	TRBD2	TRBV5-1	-	TGCGCCAGCAGCGGGACTAGCATGTCGGTACACAATGAGCAGTTCTTC	CASSGTSMSVHNEQFF
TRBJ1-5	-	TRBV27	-	TGTGCCAGCAGTGAGTATAGCAATCAGCCCCAGCATTTT	CASSEYSNQPQHF
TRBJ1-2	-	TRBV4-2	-	TGTGCCAGCAGCCAAGATCTAGGGGGGGGCTATGGCTACACCTTC	CASSQDLGGGYGYTF
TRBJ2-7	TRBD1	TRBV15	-	TGTGCCACCAGCAGAGAACTGACAGGGGCCCTTTCCTACGAGCAGTACTTC	CATSRELTGALSYEQYF
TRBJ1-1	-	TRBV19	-	TGTGCCAGTAGTACACTCCCGGGACTCACACGGGCTTTCTTT	CASSTLPGLTRAFF
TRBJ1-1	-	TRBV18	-	TGTGCCAGCTCACCATCACAGACGAACACTGAAGCTTTCTTT	CASSPSQTNTEAFF
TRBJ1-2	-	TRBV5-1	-	TGCGCCAGCAGCTTGGCCAGGGACACCTTAATCGGCTACACCTTC	CASSLARDTLIGYTF
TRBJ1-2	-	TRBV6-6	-	TGTGCCAGCAGTTACCAGCCACCATCAGGGTATGGCTACACCTTC	CASSYQPPSGYGYTF
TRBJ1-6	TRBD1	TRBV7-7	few	TGTGCCAGCAGCCGGGACAGGCTAATCAGCTCCTATAATTCACCCCTCCACTTT	CASSRDRLISSYNSPLHF
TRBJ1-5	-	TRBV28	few	TGTGCCAGCAGTTTTGGAGTGGAGCCCCAGCATTTT	CASSFGVEPQHF
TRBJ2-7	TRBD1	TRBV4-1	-	TGCGCCAGCAGCCAAGTTGCTCGGGACAGATCCTACGAGCAGTACTTC	CASSQVARDRSYEQYF
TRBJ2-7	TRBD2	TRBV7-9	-	TGTGCCAGCAGCTTAGGGGAGGGGCCCTACGAGCAGTACTTC	CASSLGEGPYEQYF
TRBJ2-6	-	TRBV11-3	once	TGTGCCAGCAGCCGTTTAACAGGGATTGGGGCCAACGTCCTGACTTTC	CASSRLTGIGANVLTF
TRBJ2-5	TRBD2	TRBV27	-	TGTGCCAGCAGCCCTGGGGCGGGAGGGCCCAAGACCCAGTACTTC	CASSPGAGGPKTQYF
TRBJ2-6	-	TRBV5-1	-	TGCGCCAGCAGCCAGGAATTTGGGGCCAACGTCCTGACTTTC	CASSQEFGANVLTF
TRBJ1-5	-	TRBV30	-	TGTGCCTGGAGTCGTACAGGTGTGGATCAGCCCCAGCATTTT	CAWSRTGVDQPQHF
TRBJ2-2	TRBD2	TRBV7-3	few	TGTGCCAGCAGCTTAGATCCAGCGGGAGGCACCGGGGAGCTGTTTTTT	CASSLDPAGGTGELFF